This TCR beta chain was retrieved from a study of blood T cell repertoires in COVID-19. On the study more broadly: COVID-19 samples, acute and convalescent, were from the United States, Italy and Spain.

Recruits, aged roughly 18 to 89 years, lived in 20 to 30 US areas. The data were produced by immunoSEQ multiplex PCR, yet TCRdb's version contains in-frame clones alone and is incomplete. The profile shows around 300,000 clones, roughly 89% of them singletons. The germline V gene encodes CDR1 MNHEY and CDR2 SMNVEV (reference sequence). There are 17 residues in the CDR3. V gave up 6 bases and J gave up 6 bases, with 25 bases separating them. This sequence was found in a woman between 25 and 40 years old who had recovered from COVID-19. The source material was PBMCs or T cells enriched from blood (not recorded which). This chain connects TRBV27 to TRBJ2-3, with a weak D call TRBD1 (6 bases). CDR3 loop: CASSPRWAMGAPDTQYF. CDR3 bases: TGTGCCAGCAGCCCCCGTTGGGCAATGGGGGCGCCGGATACGCAGTATTTT.